This is a list of T cell receptor beta chains from one sample in a study of blood T cell repertoires in COVID-19. Measured with immunoSEQ multiplex PCR; TCRdb has only the in-frame clones, and not every one. This table holds 250,000 to 300,000 clones, approximately 90% found once. Sequencing was performed on peripheral blood. The receptors originated from a woman aged 40 to 50 with acute or convalescent COVID-19. CDR3s include the opening cysteine and the closing phenylalanine or tryptophan. D genes are given only for firm matches. Only some rows state a clone size, as once, few, many or a class for expanded clones.

d_gene | j_gene | v_gene | abundance | CDR3aa | CDR3nt
TRBD1 | TRBJ1-1 | TRBV5-4 | . | CASSLGTGGMGTEAFF | TGTGCCAGCAGCCTAGGGACAGGGGGGATGGGCACTGAAGCTTTCTTT
TRBD2 | TRBJ2-1 | TRBV10-3 | . | CAIMGVGGGAYNEQFF | TGTGCCATCATGGGAGTTGGCGGGGGGGCCTACAATGAGCAGTTCTTC
TRBD1 | TRBJ1-1 | TRBV6-5 | . | CASSRHGDSEAFF | TGTGCCAGCAGCCGACACGGGGACAGCGAAGCTTTCTTT
. | TRBJ2-5 | TRBV6-5 | once | CASSSTWNGETQYF | TGTGCCAGCAGTTCGACCTGGAACGGGGAGACCCAGTACTTC
. | TRBJ1-1 | TRBV30 | . | CAWRRLGLNTEAFF | TGTGCCTGGAGACGACTGGGGCTGAACACTGAAGCTTTCTTT
. | TRBJ1-2 | TRBV5-1 | . | CASSLDRYGYTF | TGCGCCAGCAGCTTGGACAGATATGGCTACACCTTC
. | TRBJ1-1 | TRBV12-5 | . | CASGLVTGQEHMNTEAFF | TGTGCTAGTGGTTTGGTAACAGGTCAGGAACACATGAACACTGAAGCTTTCTTT
. | TRBJ1-2 | TRBV9 | . | CASSSHSLPGNGYTF | TGTGCCAGCAGCTCTCACAGCCTCCCGGGGAATGGCTACACCTTC
TRBD1 | TRBJ1-1 | TRBV11-2 | . | CASSSRGTVYARNTEAFF | TGTGCCAGCAGCTCGAGGGGGACAGTTTATGCCCGGAACACTGAAGCTTTCTTT
TRBD1 | TRBJ1-1 | TRBV28 | . | CASRTGAPQGQTEAFF | TGTGCCAGCAGGACAGGGGCCCCCCAGGGGCAAACTGAAGCTTTCTTT
TRBD2 | TRBJ2-1 | TRBV10-3 | . | CAISESGDPWNEQFF | TGTGCCATCAGTGAGAGCGGGGACCCATGGAATGAGCAGTTCTTC
. | TRBJ1-6 | TRBV5-1 | few | CASSLGDNNSPLHF | TGCGCCAGCAGCTTGGGTGACAATAATTCACCCCTCCACTTT
. | TRBJ2-2 | TRBV5-4 | . | CASSSRVGELFF | TGTGCCAGCAGCTCCAGGGTCGGGGAGCTGTTTTTT
. | TRBJ1-6 | TRBV7-9 | . | CASSLEGGSPLHF | TGTGCCAGCAGCTTGGAGGGTGGCTCACCCCTCCACTTT
. | TRBJ1-3 | TRBV19 | . | CASSIVSTGNTIYF | TGTGCCAGTAGTATAGTCAGTACTGGAAACACCATATATTTT
. | TRBJ1-1 | TRBV19 | . | CASTNRERGNTEAFF | TGTGCCAGTACCAACAGGGAACGGGGGAACACTGAAGCTTTCTTT
TRBD1 | TRBJ1-1 | TRBV15 | . | CATSPRTGLTEAFF | TGTGCCACCAGCCCCCGGACAGGGCTCACTGAAGCTTTCTTT